These 22 T cell receptor beta chains share one sample of origin, sequenced in a study of T cell repertoires and HLA-DP antigens. TCRdb's table, derived via immunoSEQ multiplex PCR, lists solely in-frame clones and lacks some. The sample lists roughly 110,000 clones, over 90% seen once, with about 0.27% in the top ten. No cognate antigen is known for these TCRs. The sample taken for sequencing was CD4+ T cells from PBMCs. The receptors come from a young woman in good health and CMV-seronegative.

J is TRBJ2-5 and V is TRBV27; D possibly uses TRBD1 or TRBD2 (5 bases each). CDR1 and CDR2 from the germline V gene are MNHEY and SMNVEV (reference sequence). CDR3 length: 17 amino acids. The ends were cut back, 0 bases at V and 1 base at J, with 15 bases in the middle. CDR3 loop: CASSLSWGVRGQETQYF. The CDR3 coding sequence is TGTGCCAGCAGTTTATCGTGGGGTGTGAGGGGCCAAGAGACCCAGTACTTC.

V and J are TRBV19 and TRBJ2-1; 7 bases line up with TRBD2. The CDR3 length is 18 residues. J gave up 0 bases and V 1 base, and 9 bases lay outside the gene matches. Germline lookup yields CDR1 LNHDA and CDR2 SQIVND (reference sequence). The CDR3 DNA is TGTGCCAGTAGTATAGTAGCTAGCGGCAAGAGCTCCTACAATGAGCAGTTCTTC. This encodes CASSIVASGKSSYNEQFF.

The chain links TRBV28 to TRBJ1-3; D is undetermined. Germline V gene sequence: CDR1 MDHEN, CDR2 SYDVKM. Deletions cut 8 bases from V and 4 bases from J, with 24 bases between. The CDR3 is 17 residues long. The CDR3 is CASSAPAAKNIGNTIYF. CDR3 bases: TGTGCCAGCTCCGCCCCGGCAGCGAAAAACATCGGAAACACCATATATTTT.

The genes are TRBV9 and TRBJ2-5; 7 bases are shared with TRBD1. The CDR3 spans 15 residues. Germline loops: CDR1 SGDLS, CDR2 YYNGEE. J gave up 5 bases and V 0 bases, and 7 bases lay outside the gene matches. The CDR3 sequence: CASSVEKGGEETQYF. CDR3 nucleotide sequence: TGTGCCAGCAGCGTAGAAAAAGGGGGCGAGGAGACCCAGTACTTC. Supplemented by reference TRBV9 and TRBJ2-5, the full variable domain reads DSGVTQTPKHLITATGQRVTLRCSPRSGDLSVYWYQQSLDQGLQFLIQYYNGEERAKGNILERFSAQQFPDLHSELNLSSLELGDSALYFCASSVEKGGEETQYFGPGTRLLVL.

With regard to this clone: This sample also contains other DNA sequences that code for the same CDR3. The CDR3, as DNA: TGCGCCAGCAGCCGCGACTCGGCGGGGGGCACTGAAGCTTTCTTT. Encoded protein: CASSRDSAGGTEAFF. The chain couples TRBV4-1 to TRBJ1-1; TRBD1 is a possible D gene (5 bases). CDR1 MGHRA and CDR2 YSYEKL come from the germline V gene. The germline V and J ends were trimmed by 4 bases and 4 bases, with 16 bases remaining between them. This CDR3 has 15 amino acids.

V and J are TRBV11-2 and TRBJ1-2, with TRBD1 matching over 7 bases. Germline CDR1 reads SGHAT; CDR2 reads FQNNGV. The CDR3 covers 15 residues. The V segment lost 4 bases and the J segment 8 bases; nucleotides outside the gene matches: 13. Here the CDR3 reads CASSSPRRQGWGYTF. The DNA of the CDR3 is TGTGCCAGCAGCTCGCCGCGCAGACAGGGTTGGGGCTACACCTTC.

The chain carries TRBV5-4 and TRBJ2-7; 11 positions match TRBD1. This CDR3 is 14 amino acids long. The germline gives CDR1 SGHNT, CDR2 YYREEE (reference sequence). J gave up 4 bases and V 3 bases, and 3 bases lay outside the gene matches. This chain's CDR3 is CASSSGQGAYEQYF. The CDR3 DNA reads TGTGCCAGCAGCTCCGGACAGGGGGCGTACGAGCAGTACTTC.

The chain is built from TRBV21-1 and TRBJ1-2. TRBV21-1 is a pseudogene. The CDR3 spans 14 residues. The CDR3 loop is CASSKKGYVDGYTF. DNA for the CDR3: TGTGCCAGCAGCAAAAAAGGTTACGTTGATGGCTACACCTTC.

This sequence joins TRBV2 and TRBJ2-1; 11 bases are a match to TRBD2. V gave up 6 bases and J gave up 4 bases; unmatched junction bases: 5. The CDR3 has 15 amino acids. CDR1 and CDR2 from the germline V gene are SNHLY and FYNNEI. CDR3 nucleotide sequence: TGTGCCAGCAGCCGGGGACTAGCGGAGTACAATGAGCAGTTCTTC. It encodes CASSRGLAEYNEQFF. Full variable domain (rest looked up from reference TRBV2 and TRBJ2-1): EPEVTQTPSHQVTQMGQEVILRCVPISNHLYFYWYRQILGQKVEFLVSFYNNEISEKSEIFDDQFSVERPDGSNFTLKIRSTKLEDSAMYFCASSRGLAEYNEQFFGPGTRLTVL.

The chain carries TRBV6-1 and TRBJ2-2; D is unclear. Deletions cut 5 bases from V and 6 bases from J, with 10 bases between. This CDR3 is 13 amino acids long. Germline CDR1 and CDR2: MNHNS and SASEGT. The CDR3 coding sequence is TGTGCCAGCAGTTTTTTCTCGGCCGGGGAGCTGTTTTTT. Protein sequence: CASSFFSAGELFF.

This chain uses TRBV27 with TRBJ2-5; D is possibly TRBD1 (6 bases). V was trimmed by 5 bases and J by 9 bases, leaving 19 bases between them. The length of the CDR3 is 14 residues. Germline V lookup: CDR1 MNHEY, CDR2 SMNVEV (reference sequence). CDR3 sequence (DNA): TGTGCCAGCAGTCTAGGACAGACCCCCTCGGCCCAGTACTTC. Its protein product is CASSLGQTPSAQYF.

The rearrangement joins TRBV20-1 to TRBJ2-5, with D unclear. V was clipped by 1 base and J by 8 bases, with 8 bases between them. The CDR3 loop spans 11 amino acids. Per germline, CDR1 DFQATT and CDR2 SNEGSKA (reference sequence). Written as DNA, the CDR3 is TGCAGTGCTAGAGTGCTCCTTACCCAGTACTTC. Its protein is CSARVLLTQYF.

V gene TRBV10-3 combines with J gene TRBJ1-5, with 7 bases aligning to TRBD1. Trimming cost V 11 bases and J 2 bases; bases outside gene matches: 9. The CDR3 extends over 14 amino acids. Germline V gene sequence: CDR1 ENHRY, CDR2 SYGVKD. CDR3 region: CAARGGLGNQPQHF. DNA for the CDR3: TGTGCCGCCAGGGGGGGATTGGGCAATCAGCCCCAGCATTTT.

Details on this clone: One end of the junction does not line up with germline, which may come from a read error. This chain connects TRBV2 to TRBJ2-5; TRBD2 might be the D (6 bases). This CDR3 has 11 amino acids. Germline assignment: CDR1 SNHLY and CDR2 FYNNEI. CDR3 protein: CASCNGGLPDF. DNA for the CDR3: TGTGCCTCCTGCAACGGGGGTCTCCCGGACTTC.

The chain couples TRBV7-2 to TRBJ1-5; 8 bases are shared with TRBD1. The CDR3 is 14 residues long. Trimming at V came to 5 bases and at J to 4 bases, leaving 4 bases not matched to a gene. The germline V gene has CDR1 SGHTA and CDR2 FQGNSA. In DNA form, the CDR3 reads TGTGCCAGCAGCCCTGACAGGGGAAATCAGCCCCAGCATTTT. Translated, it gives CASSPDRGNQPQHF. Combining the CDR3 with reference TRBV7-2 and TRBJ1-5 gives the whole variable domain GAGVSQSPSNKVTEKGKDVELRCDPISGHTALYWYRQSLGQGLEFLIYFQGNSAPDKSGLPSDRFSAERTGGSVSTLTIQRTQQEDSAVYLCASSPDRGNQPQHFGDGTRLSIL.

V usage is TRBV4-2 and J usage is TRBJ2-7, with 8 bases aligning to TRBD2. The CDR3 loop spans 17 amino acids. Germline V gene lookup returns CDR1 LGHNA and CDR2 YNFKEQ. The V and J ends lost 2 bases and 2 bases, in that order; junction bases with no gene match: 11. This CDR3 reads CASSQNPPGGRTYEQYF. The CDR3 nucleotides read TGTGCCAGCAGCCAAAACCCCCCTGGCGGGAGGACCTACGAGCAGTACTTC.

The rearrangement links TRBV28 to TRBJ2-3; D not resolved. The CDR3 is 12 residues long. Germline assignment: CDR1 MDHEN and CDR2 SYDVKM. V lost 7 bases, J lost 4 bases, and 9 bases lay in between. The CDR3 region is CASTLGPDTQYF. Here the CDR3 DNA reads TGTGCCAGCACTCTAGGGCCAGATACGCAGTATTTT. The full variable domain, in which reference TRBV28 and TRBJ2-3 provide the parts outside the CDR3, is DVKVTQSSRYLVKRTGEKVFLECVQDMDHENMFWYRQDPGLGLRLIYFSYDVKMKEKGDIPEGYSVSREKKERFSLILESASTNQTSMYLCASTLGPDTQYFGPGTRLTVL.

The CDR3 coding sequence is TGCGCCAGCAGCCAAGGTTCGGACAGCCACACTGAAGCTTTCTTT. Translating gives CASSQGSDSHTEAFF. The chain is built from TRBV4-1 and TRBJ1-1; TRBD1 is a possible D gene (6 bases). The CDR3 covers 15 residues. Germline CDR1 MGHRA, CDR2 YSYEKL. The V and J ends lost 1 base and 3 bases respectively, with 12 bases between them.

V and J are TRBV9 and TRBJ2-1; 7 bases are shared with TRBD2. CDR3 length: 18 amino acids. The germline V gene encodes CDR1 SGDLS and CDR2 YYNGEE. V was pared by 0 bases and J by 2 bases, with 11 bases of the junction left unmatched. CDR3 sequence: CASSVVWGGAGPYNEQFF. As DNA, the CDR3 is TGTGCCAGCAGCGTAGTTTGGGGGGGAGCAGGGCCCTACAATGAGCAGTTCTTC.

The count of this clone is one. The chain recombines TRBV16 with TRBJ1-1, with TRBD1 identical over 9 bases. The V segment lost 2 bases and the J segment 1 base; nucleotides outside the gene matches: 5. CDR3 length: 16 amino acids. Per germline, CDR1 KGHSY and CDR2 FQNENV. The CDR3 loop reads CASSQTPTGGNTEAFF. For the CDR3, the DNA is TGTGCCAGCAGCCAAACTCCGACAGGGGGGAACACTGAAGCTTTCTTT. The whole variable domain, filled in from reference TRBV16 and TRBJ1-1, reads GEEVAQTPKHLVRGEGQKAKLYCAPIKGHSYVFWYQQVLKNEFKFLISFQNENVFDETGMPKERFSAKCLPNSPCSLEIQATKLEDSAVYFCASSQTPTGGNTEAFFGQGTRLTVV.

This sequence joins TRBV5-6 and TRBJ2-6, with D tentatively TRBD2 (7 bases). Germline V gene lookup returns CDR1 SGHDT and CDR2 YYEEEE. V dropped 4 bases and J dropped 1 base, with 9 bases sitting between them. This CDR3 contains 15 residues. For the CDR3, the DNA is TGTGCCAGCAGCAGCGGGACATCTGGGGCCAACGTCCTGACTTTC. This sequence encodes CASSSGTSGANVLTF. The full variable domain, in which reference TRBV5-6 and TRBJ2-6 provide the parts outside the CDR3, is DAGVTQSPTHLIKTRGQQVTLRCSPKSGHDTVSWYQQALGQGPQFIFQYYEEEERQRGNFPDRFSGHQFPNYSSELNVNALLLGDSALYLCASSSGTSGANVLTFGAGSRLTVL.

With respect to this clone: The identical CDR3 is also encoded by other nucleotide sequences in the sample. This chain uses TRBV29-1 with TRBJ2-3, with a possible D match to TRBD2 (6 bases). The CDR3 spans 13 residues. Trimming shortened V by 6 bases and J by 5 bases, and 15 bases separated the two germline ends. Germline CDR1 and CDR2: SQVTM and ANQGSEA. CDR3 DNA sequence: TGCAGCGTAACCGGGGTGGGGGGAGATACGCAGTATTTT. It codes for CSVTGVGGDTQYF.